This T cell receptor beta chain was documented in a study of blood T cell repertoires in COVID-19 (dated by TCRdb to 2020 to 2022). In the study overall: The collaborator samples originated in the United States, Italy and Spain and spanned the acute and convalescent phases of COVID-19. Samples were obtained from the ongoing ImmuneRACE study (first 160 participants) and from 1,000 to 1,500 subjects provided by 6 global collaborators. Where HLA class I and class II types were available, the types were taken from metadata supplied by the sample provider, not from assay-based typing. The material from the prospective study consisted of cDNA or gDNA derived from T cells, B-cell-depleted T cells, or PBMCs. The repertoires were released in a freely available public database intended as a resource for research on the immune response to SARS-CoV-2. Sample metadata almost always included a de-identified subject ID, COVID-19 status, age in years and sex. The dataset comprised deeply sampled blood TCRbeta repertoires from subjects exposed to, actively infected with, or recovered from COVID-19.

The CDR3, cysteine through phenylalanine, is 13 amino acids long. Only the CDR3 DNA stays, 39 bases, in frame from base 1. Trimming at the junction amounts to 4 bases on V and 3 bases on J, and the germline ends lie 9 bases apart. From the germline V gene (reference sequence), CDR1 is LNHDA and CDR2 is SQIVND. Whole blood was collected in K2EDTA tubes by collaborating institutions according to the institutions' own protocols. For TCRbeta analysis, collaborator samples were shipped as frozen whole blood, as isolated PBMCs, or as DNA extracted from either sample type. TCRbeta CDR3 regions were amplified from genomic DNA by means of the immunoSEQ Assay, a bias-controlled multiplex PCR. Regarding the original processing steps: Nucleated cell counts per sample were estimated from amplification of reference gene primers within the assay. To quantify the absolute abundance of each unique TCRbeta CDR3 rearrangement, sequence reads were collapsed and filtered. For each sample, productive Simpson clonality was calculated as the square root of Simpson's diversity index over productive rearrangements. Held by TCRdb, this immuneACCESS table contains in-frame sequences only and omits some clones. Under half of the omission traces to an unresolved V gene where checked; the cause of the rest is unknown. V, J and clone size derive from that table, while D and trimming were established from the DNA sequence. Recorded for this sample are tens of thousands of clones; about 81% of them occurred a single time. The biggest ten clones account for about 15% of the sample.

The full study reports these points: Clinical and demographic metadata were provided uncurated, with the amount varying by source and participant.

Remarks on this clone: The specificity of this receptor is unknown. Base quality data are lacking; no much larger clone is found one base away.

The chain joins TRBV19 to TRBJ1-1; the D gene remains uncertain. This receptor was obtained from a man older than 75 with acute or convalescent COVID-19. The sample comprised peripheral blood. The nucleotide sequence is TGTGCCAGTAGTAGAGGGAGGGACACTGAAGCTTTCTTT. Its protein reads: CASSRGRDTEAFF.